The clone carrying this TCR beta chain has a handful of counts. Its specificity is not known. Time point here: persistent/refractory GD, antithyroid drugs over 5 years with positive TRAb. Extracted RNA from PBMCs served as the source of the TCR library. The sample originates from a study of regulatory T cells in long-lasting Graves disease. Study-wide results and limits: The TCR repertoire of persistent Graves' patients was less diverse than that of newly diagnosed ones. Persistent disease preferred TRBV28, TRBJ1-2 and TRBJ2-5. Persistent patients had a count of shared public clonotypes (around 2,500) that exceeded that of new patients (about 870).

CDR3 size: 19 residues. J gave up 2 bases and V 5 bases, and 20 bases lay outside the gene matches. Germline V gives CDR1 SEHNR, CDR2 FQNEAQ (reference sequence). iRepertoire HTBI primers and Arm-PCR of CDR3 regions built TCR beta libraries. As processed by the authors: Looking across samples, the authors found approximately 60 TRBV and 14 to 15 TRBJ segments. TCRdb reprocessed the multiplex PCR reads via MiXCR and lists one record per CDR3 protein. The V and J calls come from TCRdb's annotation, not from the publication. Of approximately 690,000 distinct CDR3 sequences listed, 30% are singletons. This chain uses TRBV7-9 with TRBJ2-7, with TRBD2 matching 8 bases. This receptor was identified in a female donor with Graves disease. Sequenced material: peripheral blood mononuclear cells (PBMCs), taken when the disease was refractory, from a patient treated with antithyroid drugs. DNA for the CDR3: TGTGCCAGCAGCCCCAAGGTGGGGGGGCGGACTAGCAGCCCCTACGAGCAGTACTTC. Translation gives CASSPKVGGRTSSPYEQYF.